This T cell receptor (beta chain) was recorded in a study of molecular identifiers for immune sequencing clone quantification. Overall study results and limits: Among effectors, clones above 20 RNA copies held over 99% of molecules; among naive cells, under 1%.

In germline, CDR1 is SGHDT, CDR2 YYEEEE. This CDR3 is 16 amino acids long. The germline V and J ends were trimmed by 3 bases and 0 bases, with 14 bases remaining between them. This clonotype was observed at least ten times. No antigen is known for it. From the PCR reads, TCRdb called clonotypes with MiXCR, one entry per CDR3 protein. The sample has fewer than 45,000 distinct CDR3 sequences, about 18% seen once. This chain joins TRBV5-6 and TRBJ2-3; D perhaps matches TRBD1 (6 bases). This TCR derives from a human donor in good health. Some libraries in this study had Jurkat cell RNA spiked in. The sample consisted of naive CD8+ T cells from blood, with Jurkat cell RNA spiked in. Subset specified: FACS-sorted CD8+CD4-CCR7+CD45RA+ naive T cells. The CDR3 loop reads CASSSLTGGSTDTQYF. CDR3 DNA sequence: TGTGCCAGCAGCTCGCTGACAGGTGGGAGCACAGATACGCAGTATTTT.